Sequencing of this TCR beta chain was carried out in a study of cytomegalovirus exposure and HLA in healthy donors. It was with 60 Vbeta and 13 Jbeta primers that the PCR ran. Method: immunoSEQ multiplex PCR; TCRdb's copy keeps in-frame clones and lacks some. The sample lists around 180,000 clones; around 77% were seen once. Germline values: CDR1 MNHNS, CDR2 SASEGT. This CDR3 contains 15 residues. The V segment lost 2 bases and the J segment 5 bases; nucleotides outside the gene matches: 6. This clone was detected only once. Sequenced: PBMCs. This sequence was found in a man between 60 and 75 years old in good health and CMV-seronegative. V usage is TRBV6-1 and J usage is TRBJ2-5, with 9 bases aligning to TRBD2. In DNA form, the CDR3 reads TGTGCCAGCAGTGAATCGCGGGGGGGCCCGGAGACCCAGTACTTC. As protein: CASSESRGGPETQYF.